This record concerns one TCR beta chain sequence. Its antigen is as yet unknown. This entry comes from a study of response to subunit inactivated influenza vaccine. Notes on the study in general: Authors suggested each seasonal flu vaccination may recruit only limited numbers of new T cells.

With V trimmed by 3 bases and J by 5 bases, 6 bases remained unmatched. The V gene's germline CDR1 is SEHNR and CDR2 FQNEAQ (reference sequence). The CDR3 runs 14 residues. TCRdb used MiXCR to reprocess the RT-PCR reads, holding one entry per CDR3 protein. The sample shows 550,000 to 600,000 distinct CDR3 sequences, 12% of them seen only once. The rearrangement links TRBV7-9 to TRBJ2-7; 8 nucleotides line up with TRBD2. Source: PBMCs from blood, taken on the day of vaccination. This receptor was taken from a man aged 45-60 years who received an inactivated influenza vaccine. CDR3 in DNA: TGTGCCAGCAGCTTGATTACGGGACTAGACGAGCAGTACTTC. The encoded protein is CASSLITGLDEQYF.